The clone carrying this T cell receptor beta chain was observed a handful of times. Its specificity is not known. CDR1 and CDR2 from the germline V gene are DFQATT and SNEGSKA (reference sequence). This CDR3 comprises 16 residues. With 0 bases removed from V and 0 bases from J, the gap between germline ends came to 9 bases. Production of TCR cDNA was by 5'RACE template switching, which also added a universal primer site and UMIs. TCRdb used MiXCR to reprocess the 5' RACE reads, holding one entry per CDR3 protein. The table includes more than 90,000 distinct CDR3 sequences, roughly 8.9% detected once. The record originates from a study of T cells after yellow fever vaccination. Overall study: Each low-cell-number fraction was prepared by means of SMART-Seq v4 Ultra Low Input. Study-wide results and caveats: The study noted that FACS-sorted repertoires could contain abundant clonotypes contaminating from the bulk population. Booster sampling recovered most clones from primary vaccination (approximately 97% CD4, approximately 90% CD8).

Sequencing was performed on CD8+ T cells sorted from PBMCs, taken 45 days after the yellow fever booster vaccination. This clonotype was obtained from a man younger than 40 who received the YFV17D yellow fever vaccine. V and J are TRBV20-1 and TRBJ1-6; D remains ambiguous. In nucleotides, the CDR3 is TGCAGTGCTAGAGATCGTGTGAGCTCCTATAATTCACCCCTCCACTTT. This translates into CSARDRVSSYNSPLHF.